The entry below gives a single TCR beta chain sequence along with its context. What it binds is unknown. This sample was included in a study of identical twins. Findings of the study overall: Where beta out-of-frame sequences were concerned, excess twin sharing was weaker.

Via MiXCR, TCRdb re-called the 5' RACE reads, giving one row per CDR3 protein. The sample carries 1.5 million to 2 million distinct CDR3 sequences, roughly 35% recorded once. Germline V gene sequence: CDR1 KGHDR, CDR2 SFDVKD. The CDR3 is 20 residues long. Trimming removed 6 bases from V and 2 bases from J; junction bases left unmatched: 21. The receptor comes from a newborn girl in good health. Sequencing was carried out using cord blood. The chain links TRBV24-1 to TRBJ2-3; 8 nucleotides line up with TRBD1. For the CDR3, the DNA is TGTGCCACCAGTCGGGGACAGGTCCCGTTTGTGTCCCCACACACAGATACGCAGTATTTT. This translates into CATSRGQVPFVSPHTDTQYF.